Listed here are 14 T cell receptor beta chains from one sample, sequenced in a study of blood T cell repertoires in COVID-19. Assay used: immunoSEQ multiplex PCR; TCRdb lists only in-frame clones, some missing. The data show approximately 54,000 clones, with roughly 79% seen just once and roughly 4.8% held by the top ten. Input material: peripheral blood. These receptors were taken from a woman in her fifties or sixties with acute or convalescent COVID-19.

J is TRBJ2-3 and V is TRBV6-5; 10 nucleotides match TRBD2. CDR1 and CDR2 (germline): MNHEY, SVGAGI. The CDR3 spans 15 residues. V lost 8 bases to trimming and J lost 3 bases; unmatched junction nucleotides: 8. The CDR3 here is CASRIRTSGTDTQYF. CDR3 bases: TGTGCCAGCCGGATTCGGACTAGCGGAACAGATACGCAGTATTTT.

The chain couples TRBV2 to TRBJ1-5; D unresolved. CDR1 and CDR2 from the germline V gene are SNHLY and FYNNEI. This CDR3 spans 14 amino acids. Trimming stripped 4 bases from V and 0 bases from J, with 7 bases between. CDR3 sequence: CASSATNSNQPQHF. CDR3 nucleotides: TGTGCCAGCAGTGCGACAAATAGCAATCAGCCCCAGCATTTT.

Comment on this clone: This same CDR3 is encoded by further DNA sequences in the sample. This chain connects TRBV10-2 to TRBJ1-1; D perhaps matches TRBD1 (5 bases). Between the trimmed V and J ends, which lost 6 bases and 1 base, there was a span of 6 bases. This CDR3 spans 12 amino acids. CDR1 WSHSY and CDR2 SAAADI come from the germline V gene. Here the CDR3 reads CASRGPNTEAFF. The CDR3 bases are TGCGCCAGCAGGGGGCCGAACACTGAAGCTTTCTTT.

This clone was detected only a few times. The chain carries TRBV28 and TRBJ1-1, with 7 bases fitting TRBD1. The CDR3 totals 13 residues. Germline CDR1 is MDHEN and CDR2 is SYDVKM. Losses at the gene ends were 11 bases for V and 4 bases for J; bases not matched to a gene: 10. The CDR3 nucleotides are TGTGCCGTCGACAGGGTACAGAGCACTGAAGCTTTCTTT. It specifies CAVDRVQSTEAFF.

This clone was counted between two and nine times. The rearrangement uses TRBV6-5 and TRBJ1-6; the D is unclear. The CDR3 is made up of 13 amino acids. Trimming took off 0 bases at V and 7 bases at J, with 4 bases between the two ends. CDR1 is MNHEY and CDR2 is SVGAGI in the germline V gene. CDR3 region: CASSYSENSPLHF. Written as DNA, the CDR3 is TGTGCCAGCAGTTACTCTGAGAATTCACCCCTCCACTTT.

V usage is TRBV5-1 and J usage is TRBJ2-7; 7 bases align to TRBD2. Trimming at V came to 7 bases and at J to 2 bases, leaving 6 bases not matched to a gene. Germline CDR1 and CDR2: SGHRS and YFSETQ. The CDR3 sequence is 13 residues long. CDR3 region: CASRSGVTYEQYF. In DNA, the CDR3 is TGCGCCAGCCGAAGCGGGGTTACCTACGAGCAGTACTTC.

The V gene is TRBV3-1 (or the pseudogene TRBV3-2), the J gene TRBJ2-7; D call uncertain. Germline loops: CDR1 LGHDT, CDR2 YNNKEL (reference sequence). CDR3 length equals 15 residues. Trimming shortened V by 0 bases and J by 3 bases, and 12 bases separated the two germline ends. The CDR3 protein is CASSQEVASLYEQYF. CDR3 nucleotide sequence: TGTGCCAGCAGCCAAGAGGTTGCCAGTCTCTACGAGCAGTACTTC.

The chain links TRBV11-2 to TRBJ2-5; TRBD1 matches 7 bases. The CDR3 has 19 amino acids. With V trimmed by 2 bases and J by 3 bases, 18 bases remained unmatched. Germline-derived CDR1 and CDR2 are SGHAT and FQNNGV. CDR3 sequence reads: CASSLRFVEGTGTEETQYF. The DNA of the CDR3 is TGTGCCAGCAGCTTAAGGTTCGTAGAAGGAACAGGGACAGAAGAGACCCAGTACTTC.

The V gene is TRBV19, the J gene TRBJ1-2, with unresolved D. Germline V CDR1 and CDR2: LNHDA, SQIVND (reference sequence). This CDR3 is 17 amino acids long. Trimming left V 5 bases short and J 3 bases short, with 22 bases between. CDR3: CASSRTLSGSYDYGYTF. Written as DNA, the CDR3 is TGTGCCAGTAGTCGCACGTTGAGCGGGTCCTATGACTATGGCTACACCTTC.

This clone was detected only a few times. This sequence joins TRBV19 and TRBJ2-2; weak D call: TRBD2 (5 bases). V gave up 5 bases and J gave up 3 bases, with 19 bases separating them. Germline values: CDR1 LNHDA, CDR2 SQIVND (reference sequence). The CDR3 covers 17 residues. Written as DNA, the CDR3 is TGTGCCAGTAGTTACCTGGCGGTAGCGAGGGACACCGGGGAGCTGTTTTTT. Protein sequence: CASSYLAVARDTGELFF.

The rearrangement links TRBV7-8 to TRBJ2-1, with 8 bases fitting TRBD2. The V gene's germline CDR1 is SGHVS and CDR2 FQNEAQ. This CDR3 contains 16 residues. Trimming took 7 bases from V and 4 from J; bases not matched to a gene: 12. CDR3 nucleotide sequence: TGTGCCAGCACTTTGACGACTAGCGCTAAATACAATGAGCAGTTCTTC. Its protein is CASTLTTSAKYNEQFF.

This chain joins TRBV4-1 and TRBJ1-5, with 10 bases lining up with TRBD1. The CDR3 contains 17 residues. Germline CDR1 is MGHRA and CDR2 is YSYEKL. V trimming: 0 bases; J trimming: 4 bases; junction bases outside the gene matches: 6. CDR3 sequence reads: CASSQERMGQGNQPQHF. The DNA for the CDR3 is TGCGCCAGCAGCCAAGAAAGAATGGGACAGGGGAATCAGCCCCAGCATTTT.

This clone was seen only once. The chain employs TRBV5-1 and TRBJ2-7; the match to TRBD1 covers 7 bases. This CDR3 region has 13 residues. Germline CDR1 is SGHRS and CDR2 is YFSETQ. V dropped 0 bases and J dropped 4; count of bases not matched to a gene: 1. This CDR3 is CASSLGGQYEQYF. The DNA of the CDR3 is TGCGCCAGCAGCTTGGGGGGACAGTACGAGCAGTACTTC.

The V call is TRBV19, the J call TRBJ2-7; weak D call: TRBD1 (5 bases). This CDR3 spans 13 amino acids. The germline gives CDR1 LNHDA, CDR2 SQIVND (reference sequence). V lost 3 bases to trimming and J lost 6 bases, with 12 bases between them. The CDR3 loop is CASSIPGNFEQYF. The DNA for the CDR3 is TGTGCCAGTAGTATTCCAGGGAATTTCGAGCAGTACTTC.